The sequence of this T cell receptor beta chain was determined in a study of blood T cell repertoires in COVID-19. The wider study: Specimens from acute and convalescent COVID-19 originated in the United States, Italy and Spain.

Participant age was 18 to 89 years, and participants resided in approximately 24 US areas. The CDR3 is made up of 12 amino acids. V lost 3 bases and J lost 0, with 6 bases in between. CDR1 and CDR2 (germline): SQVTM, ANQGSEA. Original analysis: Estimates of nucleated cell counts were drawn from the amplification of reference gene primers. The repertoire was sequenced with immunoSEQ multiplex PCR; TCRdb's copy has only in-frame clones and lacks some. The V and J calls and the clone size are those of that table, but D and trimming were determined from the DNA. The table has fewer than 250,000 clones, around 86% seen once.

This TCR was recovered from a woman aged 45-65 years who had recovered from COVID-19. The chain links TRBV29-1 to TRBJ2-7; tentative D call: TRBD1 (5 bases). The sample comprised PBMCs or T cells enriched from blood (not recorded which). The CDR3 DNA reads TGCAGCGTTGATCAGGGCTCCTACGAGCAGTACTTC. This sequence encodes CSVDQGSYEQYF.